The entry below gives a single TCR beta chain sequence along with its context. Its antigen is unknown. Given the absence of the conserved phenylalanine or tryptophan at the CDR3 end, a read error is likely. Without any cell sorting, total RNA and DNA were extracted together from around 18-30 mg of bulk tissue using the AllPrep DNA/RNA mini kit. Between November 2015 and early 2016, roughly 5 patients in China with histopathologically diagnosed primary liver carcinoma had their tumors surgically resected. Chronic HBV infection was present in the patients, and the patients were treatment-naive at sampling. Five spatially separated regions were sampled from each tumor: the superior, inferior, left-lateral and right-lateral poles, plus the tumor centre. More than 75% viable tumor cells were found by histology in every tumor sample. Each fresh piece of tumor and adjacent tissue was cut in two, with one half stored in RNAlater at -80 degrees C and the other half sent for histology.

A constant-region primer and ProtoScript II reverse transcriptase were used to reverse-transcribe TCRbeta-specific cDNA from roughly 500 ng total RNA. Construction of the TCRbeta libraries relied on three nested rounds of multiplex PCR, following a slightly modified ARM-PCR procedure. Each of the first two PCR rounds ran for around 9 cycles and used multiplex TRBV1-TRBV30 forward primers together with a Cbeta reverse primer. Sample barcodes and Illumina adapters were attached in a final 25-cycle PCR using Deep VentR polymerase. Amplicons of 200-500 bp were gel-purified with a QIAquick gel extraction kit before sequencing. An Illumina HiSeq 2500 was used to sequence the TCRbeta amplicons with 250-bp paired-end reads. Processing in the source paper ran as follows. To recover full CDR3 sequences, reads were quality-trimmed using Trimmomatic v0.33 and paired reads were then merged using FLASH v1.2.11. V, D and J germline segments were assigned to the rearranged TCRbeta sequences using MiGEC v1.2.1b. Clonotype statistics and Shannon-Wiener diversity indices were calculated with VDJtools v1.0.0. Except for diversity analysis, only each sample's 250 most abundant clonotypes were used in subsequent analyses to reduce sampling bias. TCRdb reprocessed the public reads (quality trimming at Q25 with fastp, clone calling with MiXCR) and kept in-frame beta chains. Identical CDR3 proteins give one entry, which carries the most common genes and DNA. TCRdb, not the authors, supplied the V and J calls. The sample contains approximately 190,000 distinct CDR3 sequences, approximately 86% of them found a single time. The ten largest clones capture 15% to 20% of the sample.

This sample was included in a study of tumor-infiltrating lymphocytes in primary liver carcinoma (TCRdb year 2017). Study-level background: The five patients, three men and two women aged 30 to 69 years, had hepatocellular carcinoma (four) or combined HCC and intrahepatic cholangiocarcinoma (one). The tumors of the five patients were staged as T1-T3 N0M0, with maximum diameters ranging from about 4 to 10 cm. Each sample produced roughly 3.65 to 7.5 million productive TCRbeta reads, and read depth showed no significant difference between tissue types. For each liver tumor, the study sampled five regions along with adjacent normal tissue and blood, and applied TCRbeta repertoire sequencing, expression microarrays and whole-exome sequencing. A total of 35 specimens from 5 patients underwent TCRbeta repertoire sequencing, comprising some 25 tumor regions, 5 adjacent noncancerous liver tissues and 5 peripheral blood samples. Agilent mRNA microarray profiling was performed on the roughly 24 tumor region samples to relate TCRbeta repertoire diversity to the local molecular phenotype. Repertoires from technical replicates were highly reproducible, with mean shared-clone rates roughly 0.86 and correlation coefficients above 0.95. The paper's findings and limits, for the study overall: The top 250 clones made up a significantly larger repertoire fraction in tumors than in blood (p = 0.039). Only the TCR beta chain was sequenced, which likely underestimates true repertoire diversity because unpaired alpha chains were not captured. Consistent with antigen-driven expansion, pairs of tumor regions showed higher repertoire overlap (mean approximately 35%) than either tumor-adjacent pairs (approximately 17%) or tumor-blood pairs (about 15%). Only roughly 7-24% of top clones appeared in all five regions of a tumor, which suggests that tumor-infiltrating T cells are spatially heterogeneous. With just a few patients in the study, the authors point out that the findings should be validated in a larger study. Bulk unsorted samples precluded comparing CD4+ and CD8+ T cell repertoires.

V loses 5 bases of germline sequence and J loses 0 bases, and the interval between the two ends is 26 bases. The CDR3 region is 21 residues in length, termini included. Of all the DNA, just the CDR3 is kept, 63 bases in frame from base 1. The chain is assembled from TRBV12-3 or TRBV12-4 and TRBJ2-6, with no reliable assignment of the D segment. Sequenced sample: tumor tissue from primary liver carcinoma. This TCR came from a man aged 35-49 years with primary liver carcinoma and hepatitis B virus infection. CDR3 reads: CASSRTRLVPGRASGANVLTL. The nucleotide sequence reads as follows: TGTGCCAGCAGTCGGACCCGGCTAGTCCCCGGTCGTGCCTCTGGGGCCAACGTCCTGACTCTC.